This TCR beta chain was profiled in a study of chemoradiotherapy in HPV16-positive cancers. Sequencing was performed with immunoSEQ multiplex PCR; in TCRdb, only in-frame clones are kept and a portion is missing. The sample lists tens of thousands of clones; 85% to 95% were seen once. Germline lookup yields CDR1 MNHEY and CDR2 SMNVEV (reference sequence). Trimming removed 5 bases from V and 0 bases from J; junction bases left unmatched: 7. The CDR3 extends over 15 amino acids. The rearrangement links TRBV27 to TRBJ2-7, with 7 bases identical to TRBD1. This clonotype originated in a human donor with HPV-associated anogenital cancer. Sequencing was performed on blood, taken from a patient who underwent chemoradiotherapy. The CDR3 DNA reads as TGTGCCAGCAGTCCTGACAGGGTCAGCTCCTACGAGCAGTACTTC. This gives the protein CASSPDRVSSYEQYF.